These 4 T cell receptor beta chains originate from one sample sequenced in a study. TCRdb called the RT-PCR reads again in MiXCR, with one record for every CDR3 protein. The sample includes about 700,000 distinct CDR3 sequences, 14% seen only once; the top ten take 3% to 4.5%. What was sequenced was memory CD4+ T cells from blood. The receptors shown here come from a female donor in good health, serving as a healthy control.

This clonotype was seen a handful of times. This rearrangement joins TRBV7-8 to TRBJ2-1, with TRBD2 matching over 15 bases. The ends lost 4 bases at V and 13 bases at J; junction bases unmatched: 5. The CDR3 totals 14 residues. Germline values: CDR1 SGHVS, CDR2 FQNEAQ. The CDR3 bases are TGTGCCAGCAGCTCTCGGACTAGCGGGGGGGTTCAGTTCTTC. Translating it yields CASSSRTSGGVQFF.

This clonotype was counted at least ten times. V gene TRBV7-7 combines with J gene TRBJ2-2; D is ambiguous. V was clipped by 6 bases and J by 4 bases, with 15 bases between them. The germline gives CDR1 SSHAT, CDR2 FNYEAQ (reference sequence). This CDR3 is built from 15 residues. Here the CDR3 reads CASSLSGVGTGELFF. The CDR3 DNA follows: TGTGCCAGCAGTTTGAGTGGAGTGGGCACCGGGGAGCTGTTTTTT. Using reference TRBV7-7 and TRBJ2-2 for the parts outside the CDR3, the full variable domain is GAGVSQSPRYKVTKRGQDVTLRCDPISSHATLYWYQQALGQGPEFLTYFNYEAQPDKSGLPSDRFSAERPEGSISTLTIQRTEQRDSAMYRCASSLSGVGTGELFFGEGSRLTVL.

This clonotype was seen more than once but under ten times. The chain uses TRBV27 and TRBJ2-7; 7 positions agree with TRBD2. This CDR3 contains 16 residues. Trimming removed 4 bases from V and 3 bases from J; junction bases left unmatched: 12. Germline V CDR1 and CDR2: MNHEY, SMNVEV (reference sequence). DNA of the CDR3: TGTGCCAGCAGTTCTAAATCAGCGGGATATCGCTACGAGCAGTACTTC. It is translated as CASSSKSAGYRYEQYF.

The sample holds many counts of this clonotype. The CDR3 sequence is CASSLFSGSYNEQFF. The CDR3 nucleotides are TGTGCCAGCAGCTTGTTCAGCGGGAGCTACAATGAGCAGTTCTTC. The chain recombines TRBV5-6 with TRBJ2-1; 8 bases line up with TRBD2. Germline assignment: CDR1 SGHDT and CDR2 YYEEEE. This CDR3 contains 15 residues. Unmatched junction bases numbered 3, after V lost 1 base and J lost 3 bases.